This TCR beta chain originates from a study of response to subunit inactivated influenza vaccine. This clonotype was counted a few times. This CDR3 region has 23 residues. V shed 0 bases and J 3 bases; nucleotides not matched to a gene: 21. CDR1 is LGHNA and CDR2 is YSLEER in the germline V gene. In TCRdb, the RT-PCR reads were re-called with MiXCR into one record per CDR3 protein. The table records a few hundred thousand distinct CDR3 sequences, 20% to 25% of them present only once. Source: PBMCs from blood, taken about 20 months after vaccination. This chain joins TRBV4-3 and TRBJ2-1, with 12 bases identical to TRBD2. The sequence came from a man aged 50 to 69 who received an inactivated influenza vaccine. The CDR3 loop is CASSQEGPGLVTSGRSLYNEQFF. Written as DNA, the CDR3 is TGCGCCAGCAGCCAAGAAGGGCCAGGACTGGTGACTAGCGGGAGATCCCTCTACAATGAGCAGTTCTTC.